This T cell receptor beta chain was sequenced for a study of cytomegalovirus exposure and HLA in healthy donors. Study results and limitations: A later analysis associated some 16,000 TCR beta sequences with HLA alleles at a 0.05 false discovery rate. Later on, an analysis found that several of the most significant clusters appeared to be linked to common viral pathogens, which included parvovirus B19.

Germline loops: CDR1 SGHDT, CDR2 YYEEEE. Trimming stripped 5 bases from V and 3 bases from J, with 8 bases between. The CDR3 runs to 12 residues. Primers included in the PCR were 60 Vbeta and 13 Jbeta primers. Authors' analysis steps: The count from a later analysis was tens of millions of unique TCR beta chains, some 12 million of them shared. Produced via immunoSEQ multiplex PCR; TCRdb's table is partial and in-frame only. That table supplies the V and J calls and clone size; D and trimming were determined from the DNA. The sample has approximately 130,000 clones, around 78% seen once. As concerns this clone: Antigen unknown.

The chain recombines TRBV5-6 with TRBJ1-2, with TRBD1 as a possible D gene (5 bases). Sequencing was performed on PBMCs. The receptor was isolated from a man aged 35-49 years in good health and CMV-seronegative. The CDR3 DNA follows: TGTGCCAGCAGTTCGGGGGACTATGGCTACACCTTC. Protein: CASSSGDYGYTF.